Here is one T cell receptor beta chain with its context. What it binds is not known. This record comes from a study of blood T cells in healthy people across ages. Study-wide findings and caveats: In the absence of known donor CMV status, changes in expanded clonotypes were possibly confounded.

Sample-barcoded 5' priming and a J-beta primer mix drove a second PCR of roughly 7 to 11 cycles. TCRdb used MiXCR to reprocess the 5' RACE reads, holding one entry per CDR3 protein. The table lists roughly 900,000 distinct CDR3 sequences, about 44% of them singletons. V dropped 8 bases and J dropped 0 bases, with 16 bases sitting between them. This CDR3 has 16 residues. CDR1 and CDR2 from the germline V gene are MNHNS and SASEGT. The J gene is TRBJ1-4, the V gene TRBV6-1; no definite D call. The sequenced sample was blood. This TCR was sampled from a man younger than 45 in good health. The CDR3 sequence is CASVQENLATNEKLFF. CDR3 coding DNA: TGTGCCAGCGTACAAGAGAACTTAGCAACTAATGAAAAACTGTTTTTT.